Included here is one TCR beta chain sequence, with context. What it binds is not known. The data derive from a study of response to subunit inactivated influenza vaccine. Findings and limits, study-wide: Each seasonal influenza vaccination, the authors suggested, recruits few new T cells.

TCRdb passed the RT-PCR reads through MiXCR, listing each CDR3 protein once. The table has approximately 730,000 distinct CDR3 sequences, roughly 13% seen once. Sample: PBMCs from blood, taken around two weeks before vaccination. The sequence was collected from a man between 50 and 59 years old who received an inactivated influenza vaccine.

CDR3 sequence reads: CASSQNYGQSSYNSPLHF. CDR3 bases: TGCGCCAGCAGCCAGAACTACGGACAGAGCTCCTATAATTCACCCCTCCACTTT. The chain links TRBV4-3 to TRBJ1-6; D perhaps matches TRBD1 (6 bases). The V gene lost 3 bases and the J gene lost 0 bases, with 15 bases spanning the gap. Looked up from germline, CDR1 is LGHNA and CDR2 is YSLEER. The CDR3 has 18 amino acids.